This TCR beta chain originates from a study of human T cells and chemical hapten exposure. V was cut by 7 bases and J by 6 bases, with 16 bases left in between. The CDR3 covers 13 residues. CDR1 SQVTM and CDR2 ANQGSEA come from the germline V gene. Using its own MiXCR run on the RACE reads, TCRdb lists one record per CDR3 protein. The sample holds about 300,000 distinct CDR3 sequences; around 5% are singletons and the top ten take about 8.2%. The time point: pre-sensitization, week 0. Treatment here: therapeutic diphenylcyclopropenone sensitization with weekly scalp DPC. The source material was whole blood, sampled in connection with sensitization to the hapten diphenylcyclopropenone (DPC). The genes are TRBV29-1 and TRBJ2-1; the D gene is possibly TRBD1 (6 bases). The origin of this receptor is a woman in her late teens or twenties with alopecia areata. Some clones in this sample may be carry-over from other donors' samples. CDR3 DNA sequence: TGCAGCGCCCCCTTAACAGGGATCAATGAGCAGTTCTTC. Its translation: CSAPLTGINEQFF.